A selection of T cell receptor beta chains follows, all from one sample in a study of blood T cell repertoires in COVID-19. Method: immunoSEQ multiplex PCR; TCRdb's copy keeps in-frame clones and lacks some. The sample gives about 280,000 clones, about 85% of which show up once; over 2% is in the top ten. Material for sequencing was peripheral blood. Source of these receptors: a woman aged 45-65 years who had recovered from COVID-19. The CDR3 runs from the conserved cysteine through the conserved F or W. The D gene is left open where the match is weak. Part of the rows lack a size; the others show once, few, many or a class for expanded clones.

V	J	D	size	CDR3	DNA
TRBV5-1	TRBJ2-7	-	-	CASGRTTSYEQYF	TGCGCCAGCGGTCGGACTACTTCCTACGAGCAGTACTTC
TRBV11-2	TRBJ2-1	-	-	CASSLEGRGDNEQFF	TGTGCCAGCAGCTTAGAGGGTCGAGGCGACAATGAGCAGTTCTTC
TRBV6-6	TRBJ1-1	-	-	CASSYTVGVNTEAFF	TGTGCCAGCAGTTACACGGTAGGAGTGAACACTGAAGCTTTCTTT
TRBV10-3	TRBJ1-1	-	once	CAIRKVERTEAFF	TGTGCCATCAGGAAGGTTGAGAGGACTGAAGCTTTCTTT
TRBV2	TRBJ2-3	-	-	CASSEGRGTDTQYF	TGTGCCAGCAGTGAAGGGAGGGGAACAGATACGCAGTATTTT
TRBV11-3	TRBJ2-7	-	-	CASSLVLGQKVRGYYRQYF	TGTGCCAGCAGCTTAGTCCTGGGGCAAAAAGTTAGGGGCTACTACCGGCAGTACTTC
TRBV6-5	TRBJ1-6	-	-	CASSISSYNSPLHF	TGTGCCAGCAGTATTAGCTCCTATAATTCACCCCTCCACTTT
TRBV5-1	TRBJ2-1	-	-	CASSLGDYSFLNEQFF	TGCGCCAGCAGCTTGGGAGACTACTCCTTCTTAAATGAGCAGTTCTTC
TRBV6-2/TRBV6-3	TRBJ1-2	TRBD1	-	CASSYSQDRGTYGYTF	TGTGCCAGCAGTTACTCTCAGGACAGGGGCACCTATGGCTACACCTTC
TRBV10-3	TRBJ2-3	-	-	CAIRDRQSTDTQYF	TGTGCCATCAGGGATCGACAGAGCACAGATACGCAGTATTTT
TRBV29-1	TRBJ2-3	-	-	CSAAGQRFTDTQYF	TGCAGCGCTGCGGGACAGCGCTTCACAGATACGCAGTATTTT
TRBV11-2	TRBJ2-7	TRBD1	-	CASSRTGSYEQYF	TGTGCCAGCAGCCGGACAGGTTCCTACGAGCAGTACTTC
TRBV6-4	TRBJ2-2	-	-	CATRGTYTGELFF	TGTGCCACCCGGGGGACTTACACCGGGGAGCTGTTTTTT
TRBV7-9	TRBJ1-2	-	-	CASSFPGDYTLNYGYTF	TGTGCCAGCAGCTTTCCAGGGGACTACACCCTTAACTATGGCTACACCTTC
TRBV7-6	TRBJ2-1	TRBD2	once	CASSLGREGDNNEQFF	TGTGCCAGCAGCTTAGGGCGGGAGGGCGACAACAATGAGCAGTTCTTC
TRBV6-5	TRBJ1-2	-	once	CASSYPGGGPTYGYTF	TGTGCCAGCAGTTACCCTGGGGGGGGGCCTACCTATGGCTACACCTTC
TRBV5-4	TRBJ2-4	TRBD2	-	CASSPPGGLKNIQYF	TGTGCCAGCAGCCCACCGGGAGGGCTCAAAAACATTCAGTACTTC